A selection of T cell receptor beta chains follows, all from one sample in a study of synovial regulatory T cells in juvenile arthritis. This table comes from immunoSEQ multiplex PCR, and its TCRdb copy is limited to in-frame clones, with some not included. This sample's table has 7,500 to 10,000 clones. Sequencing was performed on Treg cells from blood. These receptors all come from a donor aged 2-35 years with juvenile idiopathic arthritis. The CDR3 runs from the conserved cysteine through the conserved F or W. Clone size is stated in some rows and not others, as once, few, many or a class when expanded.

j_gene | abundance | v_gene | CDR3aa
TRBJ2-7 | NA | TRBV13 | CASSQWGGQNDDEQYF
TRBJ1-5 | NA | TRBV19 | CASSSGTGGNQPQHF
TRBJ2-3 | NA | TRBV6-4 | CAKTGAAADTQYF
TRBJ1-1 | NA | TRBV28 | CASSFLRGNTEAFF
TRBJ1-3 | NA | TRBV10-3 | CATTGGNTIYF
TRBJ2-7 | medium-sized | TRBV19 | CASSIKAGTGIEQYF
TRBJ2-7 | NA | TRBV7-8 | CASSRLTSYEQYF
TRBJ2-7 | NA | TRBV4-3 | CASSQDWGQGAFYEQYF
TRBJ2-3 | NA | TRBV4-3 | CASSQDGIKGLAGKRDTQYF
TRBJ2-3 | NA | TRBV5-4 | CASSITPDTQYF
TRBJ2-3 | NA | TRBV30 | CAWSPPDSSSTDTQYF
TRBJ1-2 | NA | TRBV5-1 | CASSLAGTGVGYTF
TRBJ1-2 | NA | TRBV20-1 | CSASDSYGYTF
TRBJ1-1 | NA | TRBV30 | CASQAGLNTEAFF
TRBJ2-5 | NA | TRBV30 | CAWSARTGAVRGPQYF
TRBJ1-4 | NA | TRBV28 | CASSFGGRISEKLFF
TRBJ1-2 | NA | TRBV5-6 | CASSYSGRRWENYGYTF
TRBJ2-7 | NA | TRBV6-5 | CASSQSSTEQYF
TRBJ2-3 | NA | TRBV5-1 | CASSWRSGLAGGISTDTQYF
TRBJ1-1 | NA | TRBV6-5 | CASSLTTGGTTEAFF
TRBJ2-5 | NA | TRBV18 | CASSLYRVQETQYF
TRBJ2-2 | NA | TRBV7-2 | CASSPAGRANTGELFF
TRBJ2-7 | NA | TRBV21-1 | CASSKAAVFIRDVDYVQYF
TRBJ2-7 | NA | TRBV5-1 | CASSLSPGLAYEQYF
TRBJ2-7 | NA | TRBV10-3 | CAGSGGRGLNEQYF
TRBJ2-7 | NA | TRBV5-1 | CASSLEGYEQYF
TRBJ1-6 | NA | TRBV18 | CASSPPGQGNSPLHF
TRBJ1-1 | NA | TRBV27 | CASSLGSGSLTEAFF
TRBJ2-7 | NA | TRBV6-5 | CASSYWQGPYEQYF
TRBJ1-1 | NA | TRBV6-5 | CASKQGPTEAFF
TRBJ1-3 | NA | TRBV29-1 | CSVLKGPSGNTIYF
TRBJ1-2 | NA | TRBV11-2 | CASSLGQGYYGYTF
TRBJ1-4 | medium-sized | TRBV19 | CACRDSGRDEKLFF
TRBJ2-2 | NA | TRBV27 | CATRGAYGELFF
TRBJ2-3 | NA | TRBV4-2 | CASSQDTRTVGTDTQYF
TRBJ2-3 | NA | TRBV9 | CASSVGPGHTDTQYF
TRBJ2-1 | NA | TRBV7-3 | CASSPSGGAYNEQFF
TRBJ2-7 | NA | TRBV25-1 | CASSWGQGVNEQYF
TRBJ1-4 | NA | TRBV7-2 | CASSSSGLTNEKLFF
TRBJ1-1 | NA | TRBV6-5 | CASSYSSHSGTEAFF
TRBJ2-1 | NA | TRBV7-2 | CASILGIGANQFF
TRBJ2-5 | NA | TRBV14 | CASSQDWGEQYF
TRBJ2-3 | NA | TRBV20-1 | CSARGTDTQYF
TRBJ1-1 | medium-sized | TRBV4-1 | CASSQSHQLQGSEAFF
TRBJ1-2 | NA | TRBV29-1 | CSVAFESGRRVNYGYTF
TRBJ1-4 | NA | TRBV7-9 | CASRKGTLSTNEKLFF